These 6 T cell receptor beta chains were all obtained from the same sample, sequenced in a study of blood T cell repertoires in COVID-19. Assay used: immunoSEQ multiplex PCR; TCRdb lists only in-frame clones, some missing. The data contain more than 110,000 clones, around 80% of them singletons. Sequencing was done on a sample of PBMCs or T cells enriched from blood (not recorded which). These receptors all stem from a woman between 50 and 59 years old who had recovered from COVID-19.

This clone is a singleton in its sample. This chain uses TRBV28 with TRBJ2-7; D perhaps matches TRBD2 (6 bases). Trimming stripped 4 bases from V and 0 bases from J, with 16 bases between. CDR3 length: 16 residues. CDR1 and CDR2 (germline): MDHEN, SYDVKM. The CDR3 sequence: CASSSSGAYGSYEQYF. The CDR3 region has the DNA TGTGCCAGCAGTTCCTCGGGAGCATATGGCTCCTACGAGCAGTACTTC. The complete variable domain, with remaining parts taken from reference TRBV28 and TRBJ2-7, reads DVKVTQSSRYLVKRTGEKVFLECVQDMDHENMFWYRQDPGLGLRLIYFSYDVKMKEKGDIPEGYSVSREKKERFSLILESASTNQTSMYLCASSSSGAYGSYEQYFGPGTRLTVT.

The chain combines TRBV5-1 with TRBJ2-3; 13 bases are a match to TRBD2. The CDR3 extends over 16 amino acids. The V segment lost 5 bases and the J segment 2 bases; nucleotides outside the gene matches: 5. CDR1 SGHRS and CDR2 YFSETQ come from the germline V gene. The CDR3 DNA sequence: TGCGCCAGCAGGGTTGGACTAGCGGGGGACACAGATACGCAGTATTTT. It is translated as CASRVGLAGDTDTQYF.

V usage is TRBV2 and J usage is TRBJ1-6; D perhaps matches TRBD1 (5 bases). CDR1 SNHLY and CDR2 FYNNEI come from the germline V gene. CDR3 length equals 16 residues. With 3 bases removed from V and 7 bases from J, the gap between germline ends came to 16 bases. CDR3 bases: TGTGCCAGCAGTGACAAGGGGCACGGATCAAATTCACCCCTCCACTTT. Amino acid sequence: CASSDKGHGSNSPLHF. The full variable domain, with the rest looked up from reference TRBV2 and TRBJ1-6, is EPEVTQTPSHQVTQMGQEVILRCVPISNHLYFYWYRQILGQKVEFLVSFYNNEISEKSEIFDDQFSVERPDGSNFTLKIRSTKLEDSAMYFCASSDKGHGSNSPLHFGNGTRLTVT.

The chain joins TRBV5-6 to TRBJ1-1, with D hard to call. CDR3 size: 14 residues. V was cut by 7 bases and J by 3 bases, with 16 bases left in between. CDR1 and CDR2 from the germline V gene are SGHDT and YYEEEE. CDR3 sequence reads: CASARSFMDTEAFF. CDR3 DNA sequence: TGTGCCAGCGCTCGGTCTTTTATGGACACTGAAGCTTTCTTT.

The rearrangement uses TRBV3-1 (or the pseudogene TRBV3-2) and TRBJ1-5; weak D call: TRBD1 (5 bases). The CDR3 runs to 16 residues. CDR1 and CDR2 (germline): LGHDT, YNNKEL (reference sequence). V lost 0 bases to trimming and J lost 3 bases, with 12 bases between them. The chain's CDR3 is CASSQDSPGFNQPQHF. The CDR3 DNA follows: TGTGCCAGCAGCCAAGATTCGCCAGGGTTCAATCAGCCCCAGCATTTT.

The chain carries TRBV27 and TRBJ1-2, with D possibly matching TRBD1 (6 bases). The CDR3 loop spans 14 amino acids. Germline lookup yields CDR1 MNHEY and CDR2 SMNVEV (reference sequence). Deletions cut 4 bases from V and 4 bases from J, with 13 bases between. CDR3 region: CASSYMGGGYGYTF. Here the CDR3 DNA reads TGTGCCAGCAGTTATATGGGAGGGGGCTATGGCTACACCTTC.